This paragraph reports one T cell receptor beta chain. This record comes from a study of blood T cell repertoires in COVID-19. The method was immunoSEQ multiplex PCR; TCRdb's version includes in-frame clones alone and lacks a portion of them. The profile shows 70,000 or so clones, around 89% of them singletons. This CDR3 is built from 16 residues. The J segment lost 0 bases and the V segment lost 6 bases, leaving 8 bases of the junction unmatched. The V gene's germline CDR1 is MNHEY and CDR2 SVGEGT. This receptor was taken from an elderly woman with active COVID-19. Sequenced: peripheral blood. This chain links TRBV6-2 or TRBV6-3 with TRBJ1-5; 7 positions agree with TRBD1. The CDR3 reads CASSPRQGYSNQPQHF. CDR3 sequence (DNA): TGTGCCAGCAGCCCTCGACAGGGATATAGCAATCAGCCCCAGCATTTT.